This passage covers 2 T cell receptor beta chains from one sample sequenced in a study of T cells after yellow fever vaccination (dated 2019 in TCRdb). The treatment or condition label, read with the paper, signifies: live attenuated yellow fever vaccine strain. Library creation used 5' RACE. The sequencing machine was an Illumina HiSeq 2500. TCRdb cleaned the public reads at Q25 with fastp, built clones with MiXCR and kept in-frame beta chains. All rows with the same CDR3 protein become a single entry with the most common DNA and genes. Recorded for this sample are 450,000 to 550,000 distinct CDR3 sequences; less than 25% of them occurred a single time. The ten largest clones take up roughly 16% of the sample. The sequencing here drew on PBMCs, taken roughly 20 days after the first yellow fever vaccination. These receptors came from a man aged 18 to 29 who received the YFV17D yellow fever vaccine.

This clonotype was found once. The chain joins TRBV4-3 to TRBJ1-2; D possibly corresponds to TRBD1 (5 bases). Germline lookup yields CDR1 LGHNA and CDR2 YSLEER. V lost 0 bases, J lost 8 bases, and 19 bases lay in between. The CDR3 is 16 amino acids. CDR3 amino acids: CASSQEGGRAYGGYTF. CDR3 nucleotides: TGCGCCAGCAGCCAAGAGGGTGGCAGGGCTTACGGAGGCTACACCTTC.

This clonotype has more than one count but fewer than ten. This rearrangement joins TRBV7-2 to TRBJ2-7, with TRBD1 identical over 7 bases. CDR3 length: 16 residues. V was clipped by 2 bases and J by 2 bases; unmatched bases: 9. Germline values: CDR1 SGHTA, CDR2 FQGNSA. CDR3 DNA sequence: TGTGCCAGCAGCTTATGGGGCAGGGGGAGCACCTACGAGCAGTACTTC. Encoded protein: CASSLWGRGSTYEQYF.